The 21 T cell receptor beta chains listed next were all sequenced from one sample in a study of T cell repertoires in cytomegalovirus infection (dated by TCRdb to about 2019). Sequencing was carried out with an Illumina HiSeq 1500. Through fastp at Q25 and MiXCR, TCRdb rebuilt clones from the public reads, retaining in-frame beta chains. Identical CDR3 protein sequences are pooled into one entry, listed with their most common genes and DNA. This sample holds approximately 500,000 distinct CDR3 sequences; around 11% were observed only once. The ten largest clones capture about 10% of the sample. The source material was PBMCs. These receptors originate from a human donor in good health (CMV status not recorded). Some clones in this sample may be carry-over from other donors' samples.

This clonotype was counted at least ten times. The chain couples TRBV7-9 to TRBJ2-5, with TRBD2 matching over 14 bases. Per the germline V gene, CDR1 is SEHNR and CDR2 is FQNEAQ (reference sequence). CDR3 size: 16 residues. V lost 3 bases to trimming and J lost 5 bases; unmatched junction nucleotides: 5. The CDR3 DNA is TGTGCCAGCAGCTTGACTAGCGGGAGGGCCTGGGAGACCCAGTACTTC. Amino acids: CASSLTSGRAWETQYF.

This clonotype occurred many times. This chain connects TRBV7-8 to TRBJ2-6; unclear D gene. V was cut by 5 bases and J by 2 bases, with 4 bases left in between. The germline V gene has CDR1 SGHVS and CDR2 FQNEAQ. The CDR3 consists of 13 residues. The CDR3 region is CASSKAGANVLTF. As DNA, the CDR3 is TGTGCCAGCAGCAAAGCTGGGGCCAACGTCCTGACTTTC.

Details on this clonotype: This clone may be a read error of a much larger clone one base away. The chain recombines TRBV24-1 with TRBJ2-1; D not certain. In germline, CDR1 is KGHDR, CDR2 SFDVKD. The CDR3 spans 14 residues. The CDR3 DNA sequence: TGTGCCACCGCGCTCGGACGGGTAGGTTTTGAGCGGTTCTTC. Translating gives CATALGRVGFERFF.

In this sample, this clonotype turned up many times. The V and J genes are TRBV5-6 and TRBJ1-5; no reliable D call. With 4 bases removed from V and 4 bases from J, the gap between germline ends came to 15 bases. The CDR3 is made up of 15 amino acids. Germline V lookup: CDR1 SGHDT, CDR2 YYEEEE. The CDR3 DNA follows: TGTGCCAGCAGCCTCCGGTTCGGAGGAAATCAGCCCCAGCATTTT. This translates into CASSLRFGGNQPQHF.

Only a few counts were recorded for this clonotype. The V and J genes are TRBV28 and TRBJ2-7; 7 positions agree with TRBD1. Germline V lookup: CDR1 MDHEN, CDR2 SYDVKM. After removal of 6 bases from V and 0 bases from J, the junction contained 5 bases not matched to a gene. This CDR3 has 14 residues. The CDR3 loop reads CASSRGTASYEQYF. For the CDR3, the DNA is TGTGCCAGCAGCAGAGGGACAGCCTCCTACGAGCAGTACTTC.

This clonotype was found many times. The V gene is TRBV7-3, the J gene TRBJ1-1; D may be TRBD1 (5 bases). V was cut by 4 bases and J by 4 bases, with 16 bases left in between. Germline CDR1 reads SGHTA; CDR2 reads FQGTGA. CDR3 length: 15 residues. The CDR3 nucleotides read TGTGCCAGCAGCTGGGGGGAAAGCGGAATCACTGAAGCTTTCTTT. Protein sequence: CASSWGESGITEAFF.

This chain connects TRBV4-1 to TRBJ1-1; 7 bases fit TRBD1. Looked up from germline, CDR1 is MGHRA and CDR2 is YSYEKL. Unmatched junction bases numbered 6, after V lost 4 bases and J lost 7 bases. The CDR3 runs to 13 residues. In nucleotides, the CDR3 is TGCGCCAGCAGCCCCAGGGGGACAGATGAAGCTTTCTTT. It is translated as CASSPRGTDEAFF.

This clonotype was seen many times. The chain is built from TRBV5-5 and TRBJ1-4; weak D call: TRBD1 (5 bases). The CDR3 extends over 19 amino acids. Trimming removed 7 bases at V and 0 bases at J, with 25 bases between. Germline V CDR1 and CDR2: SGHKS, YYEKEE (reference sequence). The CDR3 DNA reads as TGTGCCAGCCACTACTCCACCCACCTTAGGGGTGCAACTAATGAAAAACTGTTTTTT. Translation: CASHYSTHLRGATNEKLFF.

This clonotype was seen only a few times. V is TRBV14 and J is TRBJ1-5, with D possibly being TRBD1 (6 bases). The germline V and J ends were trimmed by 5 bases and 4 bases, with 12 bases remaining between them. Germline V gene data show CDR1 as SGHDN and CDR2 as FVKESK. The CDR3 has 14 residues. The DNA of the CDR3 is TGTGCCAGCAGCATAGACAGGAGGAATCAGCCCCAGCATTTT. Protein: CASSIDRRNQPQHF. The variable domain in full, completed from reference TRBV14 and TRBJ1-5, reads EAGVTQFPSHSVIEKGQTVTLRCDPISGHDNLYWYRRVMGKEIKFLLHFVKESKQDESGMPNNRFLAERTGGTYSTLKVQPAELEDSGVYFCASSIDRRNQPQHFGDGTRLSIL.

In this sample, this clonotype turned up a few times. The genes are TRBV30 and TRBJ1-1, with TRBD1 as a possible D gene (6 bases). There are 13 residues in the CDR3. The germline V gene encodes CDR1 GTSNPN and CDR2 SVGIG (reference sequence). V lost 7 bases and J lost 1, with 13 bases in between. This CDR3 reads CASKARGNTEAFF. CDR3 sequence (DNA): TGTGCCTCTAAAGCCAGGGGGAACACTGAAGCTTTCTTT.

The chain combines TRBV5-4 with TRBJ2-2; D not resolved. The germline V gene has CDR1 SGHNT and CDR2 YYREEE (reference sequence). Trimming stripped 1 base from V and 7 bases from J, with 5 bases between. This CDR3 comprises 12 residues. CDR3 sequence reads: CASSLRVGELFF. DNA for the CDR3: TGTGCCAGCAGCTTGCGGGTCGGGGAGCTGTTTTTT.

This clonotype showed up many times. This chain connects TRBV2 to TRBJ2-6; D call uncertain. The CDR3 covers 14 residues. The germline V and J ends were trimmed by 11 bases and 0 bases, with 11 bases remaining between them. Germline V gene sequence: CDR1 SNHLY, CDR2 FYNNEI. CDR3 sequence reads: CAGNLDSGANVLTF. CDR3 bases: TGTGCCGGGAACCTAGACTCTGGGGCCAACGTCCTGACTTTC.

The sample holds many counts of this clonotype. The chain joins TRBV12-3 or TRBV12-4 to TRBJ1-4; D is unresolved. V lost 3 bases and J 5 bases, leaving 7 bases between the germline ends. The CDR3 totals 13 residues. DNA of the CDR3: TGTGCCAGCAGTTTCGGGCGGAATGAAAAACTGTTTTTT. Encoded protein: CASSFGRNEKLFF.

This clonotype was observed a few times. For the CDR3, the DNA is TGTGCCAGCAGTGACGTGACGGCTACTAGCACAGATACGCAGTATTTT. It codes for CASSDVTATSTDTQYF. This chain connects TRBV2 to TRBJ2-3; D gene unclear. V was shortened by 3 bases and J by 0 bases, with 13 bases between the two germline ends. Germline V gene lookup returns CDR1 SNHLY and CDR2 FYNNEI. This CDR3 has 16 residues.

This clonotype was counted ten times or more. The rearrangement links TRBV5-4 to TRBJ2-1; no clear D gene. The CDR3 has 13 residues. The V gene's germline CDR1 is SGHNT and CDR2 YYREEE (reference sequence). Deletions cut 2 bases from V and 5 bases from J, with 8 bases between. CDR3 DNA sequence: TGTGCCAGCAGCTTTGGCGAGGACAATGAGCAGTTCTTC. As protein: CASSFGEDNEQFF.

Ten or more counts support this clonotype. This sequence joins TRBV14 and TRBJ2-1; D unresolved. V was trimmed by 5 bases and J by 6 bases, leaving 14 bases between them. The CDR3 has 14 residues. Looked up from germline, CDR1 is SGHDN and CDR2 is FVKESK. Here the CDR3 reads CASSYRPPRNEQFF. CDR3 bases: TGTGCCAGCAGCTACCGCCCCCCCCGCAATGAGCAGTTCTTC. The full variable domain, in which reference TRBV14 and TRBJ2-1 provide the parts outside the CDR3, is EAGVTQFPSHSVIEKGQTVTLRCDPISGHDNLYWYRRVMGKEIKFLLHFVKESKQDESGMPNNRFLAERTGGTYSTLKVQPAELEDSGVYFCASSYRPPRNEQFFGPGTRLTVL.

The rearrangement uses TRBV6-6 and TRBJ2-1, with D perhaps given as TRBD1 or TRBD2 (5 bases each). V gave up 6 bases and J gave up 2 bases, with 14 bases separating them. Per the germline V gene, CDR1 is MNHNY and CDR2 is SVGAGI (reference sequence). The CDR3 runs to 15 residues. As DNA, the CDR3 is TGTGCCAGCAGAGTCGGGGCAGGGCCCTACAATGAGCAGTTCTTC. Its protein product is CASRVGAGPYNEQFF.

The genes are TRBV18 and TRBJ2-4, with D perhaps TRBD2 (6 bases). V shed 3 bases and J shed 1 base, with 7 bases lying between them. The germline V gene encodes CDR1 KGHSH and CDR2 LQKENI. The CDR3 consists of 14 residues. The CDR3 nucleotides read TGTGCCAGCTCACCCCGGGGGGCCAAAAACATTCAGTACTTC. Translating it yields CASSPRGAKNIQYF.

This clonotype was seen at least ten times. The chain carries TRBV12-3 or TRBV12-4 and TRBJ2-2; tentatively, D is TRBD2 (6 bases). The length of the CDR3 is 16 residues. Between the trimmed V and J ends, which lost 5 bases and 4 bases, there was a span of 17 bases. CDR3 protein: CASSLAAGRGTGELFF. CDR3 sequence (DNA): TGTGCCAGCAGTCTCGCCGCCGGGAGAGGCACCGGGGAGCTGTTTTTT.

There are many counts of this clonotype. The CDR3 DNA is TGTGCCAGCAGCACTGGGACAGGGGGCTCGGAGACCCAGTACTTC. This codes for CASSTGTGGSETQYF. The chain employs TRBV7-2 and TRBJ2-5; 12 bases align to TRBD1. There are 15 residues in the CDR3. Trimming removed 5 bases from V and 5 bases from J; junction bases left unmatched: 6. Germline V gene lookup returns CDR1 SGHTA and CDR2 FQGNSA.

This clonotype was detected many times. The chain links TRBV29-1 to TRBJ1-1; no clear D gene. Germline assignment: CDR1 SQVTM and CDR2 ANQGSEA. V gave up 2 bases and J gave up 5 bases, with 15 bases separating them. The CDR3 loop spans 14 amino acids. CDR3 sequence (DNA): TGCAGCGTTGAAAGGCTTCTGCAGGTGACTGAAGCTTTCTTT. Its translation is CSVERLLQVTEAFF. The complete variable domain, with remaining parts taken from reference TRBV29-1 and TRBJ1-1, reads SAVISQKPSRDICQRGTSLTIQCQVDSQVTMMFWYRQQPGQSLTLIATANQGSEATYESGFVIDKFPISRPNLTFSTLTVSNMSPEDSSIYLCSVERLLQVTEAFFGQGTRLTVV.